This T cell receptor beta chain was found in a study of blood T cell repertoires in COVID-19. The CDR3 is made up of 15 amino acids. The V gene lost 7 bases and the J gene lost 5 bases, with 21 bases spanning the gap. Germline lookup yields CDR1 MNHEY and CDR2 SMNVEV (reference sequence). Some clones are missing from TCRdb's copy, which holds only in-frame ones; the method was immunoSEQ multiplex PCR. Found here are tens of thousands of clones, around 75% of them singletons; the top ten hold 6.3%. V gene TRBV27 combines with J gene TRBJ2-7; D may be TRBD1 (6 bases). Sequences were obtained from peripheral blood. This sequence was found in a man between 65 and 79 years old with COVID-19, enrolled during active disease. Written as DNA, the CDR3 is TGTGCCAGCACCCCCGGGCGGACAGATCTTAACGAGCAGTACTTC. Its translation is CASTPGRTDLNEQYF.